This T cell receptor (beta chain) is from a study of regulatory T cells in long-lasting Graves disease. General observations from the study: With persistent disease, TRBV28, TRBJ1-2 and TRBJ2-5 were the favored segments.

The table lists this clonotype with many counts. Antigen unknown. CDR3 size: 16 residues. Unmatched junction bases numbered 14, after V lost 6 bases and J lost 0 bases. The germline CDR1 and CDR2 sequences are SQVTM and ANQGSEA. With iRepertoire HTBI primers and Arm-PCR of CDR3 regions, TCR beta libraries were built. TCRdb re-called the multiplex PCR reads through MiXCR, storing one row per CDR3 protein. The repertoire holds 400,000 to 500,000 distinct CDR3 sequences, around 17% seen once, with about 25% in the top ten. Time point described: newly diagnosed GD, antithyroid drugs for less than 3 months. From PBMCs, RNA was extracted and then used to make the TCR library. The data were also submitted as part of a second study, on T cells in Graves' hyperthyroidism and ophthalmopathy. That source reports: Not enrolled were patients with uncontrolled infection, other autoimmune disease, pregnancy or lactation. When the TCR CDR3 underwent first-round RT-PCR, the HTBI primer set was used. Most expanded thyroid clonotypes above 0.001 also appeared in blood.

The chain recombines TRBV29-1 with TRBJ2-7, with 7 bases lining up with TRBD2. The sample was peripheral blood mononuclear cells (PBMCs), taken at new diagnosis, from a patient treated with antithyroid drugs. The clonotype originates from a woman aged 18-29 years with Graves disease. The CDR3 sequence: CSVAGRAGVTSYEQYF. The CDR3 region has the DNA TGCAGCGTCGCGGGTCGGGCGGGAGTAACCTCCTACGAGCAGTACTTC.